The clone carrying this T cell receptor (beta chain) was observed at least ten times. The sample comes from a study of CD8+CD57+ T cells in acquired aplastic anemia. Deletions cut 5 bases from V and 5 bases from J, with 8 bases between. This CDR3 spans 12 amino acids. Germline CDR1 KGHDR, CDR2 SFDVKD. CDR3 and TCR beta VDJ profiling relied on a genomic DNA template. TCRdb reprocessed the reads via MiXCR and lists one record per CDR3 protein. The sample carries around 190,000 distinct CDR3 sequences, under 65% recorded once. The receptor was derived from a human donor in good health. Sequencing was done on a sample of sorted CD4+, CD8+, or CD8+CD57+ T cells (not recorded which) from PBMCs. The rearrangement uses TRBV24-1 and TRBJ1-1; tentatively, D is TRBD1 (5 bases). The CDR3 here is CATSGGNTEAFF. As DNA, the CDR3 is TGTGCCACCAGTGGGGGGAATACTGAAGCTTTCTTT.